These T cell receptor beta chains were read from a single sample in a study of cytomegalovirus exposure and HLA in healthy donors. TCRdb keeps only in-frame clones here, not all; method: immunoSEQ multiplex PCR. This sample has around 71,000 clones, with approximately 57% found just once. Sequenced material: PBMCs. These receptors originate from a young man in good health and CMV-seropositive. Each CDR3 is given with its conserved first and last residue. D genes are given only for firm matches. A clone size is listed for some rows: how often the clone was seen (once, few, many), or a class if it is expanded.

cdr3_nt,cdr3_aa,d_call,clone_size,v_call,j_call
TGTGCCAGCTCACTGGGCCTGACGGGGGACACTGAAGCTTTCTTT,CASSLGLTGDTEAFF,.,.,TRBV18,TRBJ1-1
TGTGCCAGTAGTGCCATCCCAGGCTTC,CASSAIPGF,.,once,TRBV19,TRBJ2-7
TGTGCCAGCAGTACCGGACAGGGGGCTTATGAGACCCAGTACTTC,CASSTGQGAYETQYF,TRBD1,.,TRBV25-1,TRBJ2-5
TGCAGCGCCCGACAGGGGGCAAACTACGAGCAGTACTTC,CSARQGANYEQYF,TRBD1,few,TRBV29-1,TRBJ2-7
TGCGCCAGCAGCCAAGATCGCCCGGGAGATACGCAGTATTTT,CASSQDRPGDTQYF,.,.,TRBV4-1,TRBJ2-3
TGTGCCAGCAGCTTATATGGAGGGTCGAATGAAAAACTGTTTTTT,CASSLYGGSNEKLFF,.,.,TRBV7-6,TRBJ1-4
TGTGCCAGCAGCGCTCGACTAGCGGGGTTCAACACCGGGGAGCTGTTTTTT,CASSARLAGFNTGELFF,TRBD2,.,TRBV5-4,TRBJ2-2
TGTGCCAGCAGTTTACACCGGGGGGCCGCTCAGTACTTC,CASSLHRGAAQYF,.,.,TRBV27,TRBJ2-7
TGTGCCAGCCGAGACAGCAGCACAGATACGCAGTATTTT,CASRDSSTDTQYF,.,.,TRBV28,TRBJ2-3
TGTGCCAGCTCACCAAGAGGGGGACCGGGTGAGACCCAGTACTTC,CASSPRGGPGETQYF,.,.,TRBV18,TRBJ2-5
TGTGCCAGCAGCTTAGCGGGGGCCAGCACAGATACGCAGTATTTT,CASSLAGASTDTQYF,.,.,TRBV7-6,TRBJ2-3
TGTGCCAGTAGTATAAGCGGCAGGAGCAATCAGCCCCAGCATTTT,CASSISGRSNQPQHF,.,few,TRBV19,TRBJ1-5
TGTGCCAGCAGCAAGGAGGCGGGAAACACCGGGGAGCTGTTTTTT,CASSKEAGNTGELFF,.,.,TRBV6-4,TRBJ2-2
TGTGCCAGCAGTGGAGGAGGGACAGGGGAGACCGGGGAGCTGTTTTTT,CASSGGGTGETGELFF,TRBD1,few,TRBV6-4,TRBJ2-2
TGTGCCAGCAGCCTTACTAGCGGGGGCACAGATACGCAGTATTTT,CASSLTSGGTDTQYF,TRBD2,.,TRBV13,TRBJ2-3
TGTGCCAGCTCTCGGACAGCCTGGGAGCAGTACTTC,CASSRTAWEQYF,.,once,TRBV6-5,TRBJ2-7
TGTGCCTGGAGCACCGGGACAGGGAAATTAGAGACCCAGTACTTC,CAWSTGTGKLETQYF,TRBD1,.,TRBV30,TRBJ2-5
TGTGCCAGCAGTGTTATAGAAACAGATACGCAGTATTTT,CASSVIETDTQYF,.,.,TRBV2,TRBJ2-3
TGTGCCAGTAGGGGGACAGGTCCCTACGAGCAGTACTTC,CASRGTGPYEQYF,TRBD1,.,TRBV19,TRBJ2-7
TGTACCAGTAGTATAGTGGGCGCCTCCTACGAGCAGTACTTC,CTSSIVGASYEQYF,.,once,TRBV19,TRBJ2-7
TGTGCCAGCAGCTATCTCCCCACAGGGCGAAGCTCCTACGAGCAGTACTTC,CASSYLPTGRSSYEQYF,.,.,TRBV11-2,TRBJ2-7
TGCGCCAGCAGCCAAGGACAGGGGGGGACCTACGAGCAGTACTTC,CASSQGQGGTYEQYF,TRBD1,few,TRBV4-1,TRBJ2-7
TGTGCCAGTAGTATTGGCGGACGGGTAGCGTCGGATACGCAGTATTTT,CASSIGGRVASDTQYF,.,.,TRBV19,TRBJ2-3
TGTGCCAGCAGTTTAGACAGGCGTCAGCCCCAGCATTTT,CASSLDRRQPQHF,.,.,TRBV27,TRBJ1-5
TGTGCCAGCAGCTTATATCCGGAGCAAGAGACCCAGTACTTC,CASSLYPEQETQYF,.,few,TRBV11-3,TRBJ2-5
TGTGCCAGCAGTCCCGGGACTGGAATCTACGAGCAGTACTTC,CASSPGTGIYEQYF,.,few,TRBV6-5,TRBJ2-7
TGTGCCAGTAGCCCTACCAGCGGGGGACTGCAAGAGACCCAGTACTTC,CASSPTSGGLQETQYF,TRBD2,.,TRBV19,TRBJ2-5
TGTGCCAGCAGCTTATCCGGGAGTCGGGCCGGGGAGCTGTTTTTT,CASSLSGSRAGELFF,.,.,TRBV13,TRBJ2-2
TGCGCCAGCAGCTTGGTGTCTAGCGGGGGGTCGGATACGCAGTATTTT,CASSLVSSGGSDTQYF,TRBD2,few,TRBV5-1,TRBJ2-3
TGTGCCAGCAGTTTAACGTACGGTGAAAAACTGTTTTTT,CASSLTYGEKLFF,.,once,TRBV27,TRBJ1-4
TGTGCCAGCAGTGGGCCGGGACAGGGAGTGGACGAGCAGTACTTC,CASSGPGQGVDEQYF,TRBD1,.,TRBV6-1,TRBJ2-7
TGTGCCAGCAGTCGGACTGACCTCCCTCATTACGAGCAGTACTTC,CASSRTDLPHYEQYF,.,.,TRBV5-6,TRBJ2-7
TGTGCCAGCAGCGTTTTGGGGGAGGGCCCTTACGAGCAGTACTTC,CASSVLGEGPYEQYF,TRBD2,.,TRBV9,TRBJ2-7
TGTGCCAGCACCCCGAGGGGGATCCCCTACGAGCAGTACTTC,CASTPRGIPYEQYF,.,.,TRBV7-9,TRBJ2-7
TGTGCCAGCAGCTTATCGGTCCTAGCGGACACCGGGGAGCTGTTTTTT,CASSLSVLADTGELFF,TRBD2,.,TRBV11-3,TRBJ2-2
TGCGCCAGCAGCCTGACAGGGACTTGGGAGCAGTTCTTC,CASSLTGTWEQFF,.,.,TRBV5-1,TRBJ2-1
TGCGCCAGCAGCTTGGGGACCGGGACAGGGGTAACAGATACGCAGTATTTT,CASSLGTGTGVTDTQYF,TRBD1,.,TRBV5-1,TRBJ2-3
TGTGCCAGCAGCGTAGGGACAGAAAAGAACGAGCAGTACTTC,CASSVGTEKNEQYF,.,once,TRBV9,TRBJ2-7
TGTGCCAGCAGCGACCAGAGAACTAGTGAAAAACTGTTTTTT,CASSDQRTSEKLFF,.,.,TRBV6-1,TRBJ1-4
TGTGCCAGCAGCCCTAGGGGGGGCGGCGCAAGCACAGATACGCAGTATTTT,CASSPRGGGASTDTQYF,.,.,TRBV7-9,TRBJ2-3
TGTGCCAGCAGTTTATCCCGCCAGGCCCAGCATTTT,CASSLSRQAQHF,.,.,TRBV28,TRBJ1-5
TGTGCCAGCAGTTTATCGGGCAGGGGGCATTATGGCTACACCTTC,CASSLSGRGHYGYTF,TRBD1,.,TRBV27,TRBJ1-2
TGTGCCTGGAGCTCAGGGGGCGAAGAGACCCAGTACTTC,CAWSSGGEETQYF,TRBD1,.,TRBV30,TRBJ2-5
TGTGCCAGCAGCCACGAGGCCCGGACTGAAGCTTTCTTT,CASSHEARTEAFF,.,few,TRBV4-2,TRBJ1-1
TGTGCCAGTAGAGTACAGGGCGGTGGAGAGACCCAGTACTTC,CASRVQGGGETQYF,.,few,TRBV19,TRBJ2-5
TGTGAGCCCCAGGGGGCCAGCAATCAGCCCCAGCATTTT,CEPQGASNQPQHF,TRBD1,.,TRBV11-2,TRBJ1-5
TGTGCCAGCAGCTTAGGAGGTCAGGGGGGCGGCTACGAGCAGTACTTC,CASSLGGQGGGYEQYF,.,.,TRBV7-2,TRBJ2-7
TGCGCCAGCAGCCAAGTTGCTAGAACCTCCTACGAGCAGTACTTC,CASSQVARTSYEQYF,.,once,TRBV4-3,TRBJ2-7
TGTGCCAGCAGCTTAGGGCTGGCTGAAGAGACCCAGTACTTC,CASSLGLAEETQYF,.,.,TRBV7-2,TRBJ2-5
TGTGCCAGCAGTTTCACCCTAGCGGGAGGTTATACCGGGGAGCTGTTTTTT,CASSFTLAGGYTGELFF,TRBD2,.,TRBV28,TRBJ2-2
TGTGCCAGTAGTATTACGGGGACTGGAGGCTACACCTTC,CASSITGTGGYTF,.,.,TRBV19,TRBJ1-2
TGTGCCAGCAGCCAAGAATTAGTGGGAGGTGGTCCCGGGGAGCTGTTTTTT,CASSQELVGGGPGELFF,.,few,TRBV4-2,TRBJ2-2
TGTGCCAGCAGCGTAGAGCTTACAGATACGCAGTATTTT,CASSVELTDTQYF,.,.,TRBV9,TRBJ2-3
TGTGCCAGCAGGGTGACTAGCGGGAGCACAGATACGCAGTATTTT,CASRVTSGSTDTQYF,TRBD2,.,TRBV6-5,TRBJ2-3
TGCGCCAGCAGTGATCTAGCGAACCTCGTAAGAATCGGGTACGAGCAGTACTTC,CASSDLANLVRIGYEQYF,.,.,TRBV10-2,TRBJ2-7
TGTTCCAGCAGCTGGCCGGGACAGGGGGAGAACGAGCAGTACTTC,CSSSWPGQGENEQYF,TRBD1,.,TRBV7-9,TRBJ2-7
TGTGCCAGCAGCTTATCACAGGTTAAAAACTACGAGCAGTACTTC,CASSLSQVKNYEQYF,.,.,TRBV7-8,TRBJ2-7
TGTGCCAGCAATACCGTCTTGGGGAGTATGGCCTATGGCTACACCTTC,CASNTVLGSMAYGYTF,.,few,TRBV7-9,TRBJ1-2
TGTGCCAGCAGTCCCCGGCGGGGGGCCGGCGTAATGAACACTGAAGCTTTCTTT,CASSPRRGAGVMNTEAFF,.,.,TRBV27,TRBJ1-1
TGTGCCAGCAGCTTATTCGGGGTTCCAGAAAAACTGTTTTTT,CASSLFGVPEKLFF,.,few,TRBV7-9,TRBJ1-4